This T cell receptor beta chain was found in a study of T cell responses to AZD1222 COVID-19 vaccine. As to this clone: Its antigen is as yet unknown.

Overall study results and limits: The breadth and depth of Spike-specific TCRs increased once two AZD1222 doses had been given. As reported, nearly half of all spike-specific TCRs target variant regions that are unmutated.

Repertoires were generated with immunoSEQ multiplex PCR, while TCRdb's copy carries only in-frame clones and drops some. The sample carries approximately 260,000 clones, 93% recorded once. Germline CDR1 and CDR2: MRHNA and SNTAGT. The length of the CDR3 is 14 residues. Trimming left V 3 bases short and J 9 bases short, with 15 bases between. The chain recombines TRBV6-4 with TRBJ1-5, with D possibly TRBD1 on 5 matching bases. This sequence originates from an adult in good health. This specimen was peripheral blood, taken on day 0 of AZD1222 vaccination. CDR3 sequence reads: CASSEQEGRGPQHF. CDR3 nucleotides: TGTGCCAGCAGTGAACAGGAGGGTCGGGGGCCCCAGCATTTT.